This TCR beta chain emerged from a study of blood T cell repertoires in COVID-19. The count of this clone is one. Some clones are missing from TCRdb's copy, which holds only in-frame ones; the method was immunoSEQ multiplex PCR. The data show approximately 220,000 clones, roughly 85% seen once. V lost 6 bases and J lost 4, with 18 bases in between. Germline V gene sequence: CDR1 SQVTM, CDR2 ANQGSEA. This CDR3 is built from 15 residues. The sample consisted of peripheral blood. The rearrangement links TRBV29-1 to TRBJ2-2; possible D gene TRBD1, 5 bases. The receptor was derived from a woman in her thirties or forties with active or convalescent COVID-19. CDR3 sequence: CSVADRTGFTGELFF. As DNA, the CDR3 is TGCAGCGTCGCCGATCGTACAGGATTCACCGGGGAGCTGTTTTTT.